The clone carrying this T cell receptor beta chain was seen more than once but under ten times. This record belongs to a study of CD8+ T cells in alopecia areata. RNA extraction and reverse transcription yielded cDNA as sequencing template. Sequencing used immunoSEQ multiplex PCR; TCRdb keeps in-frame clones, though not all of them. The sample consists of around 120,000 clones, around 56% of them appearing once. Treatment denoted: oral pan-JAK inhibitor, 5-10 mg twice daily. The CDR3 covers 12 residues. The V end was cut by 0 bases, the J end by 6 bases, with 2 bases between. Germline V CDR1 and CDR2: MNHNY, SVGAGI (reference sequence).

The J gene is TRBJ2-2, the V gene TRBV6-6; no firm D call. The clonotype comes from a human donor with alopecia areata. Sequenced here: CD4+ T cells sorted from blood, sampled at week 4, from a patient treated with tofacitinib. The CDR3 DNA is TGTGCCAGCAGTTACTCCCCCGGGGAGCTGTTTTTT. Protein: CASSYSPGELFF.